This record looks at one T cell receptor beta chain sequence and its context. V was clipped by 1 base and J by 14 bases, with 12 bases between them. This CDR3 is 12 amino acids long. This record belongs to a study of CD8 T cells in Susac syndrome. A quantity of roughly 0.5 to 1 ug RNA underwent reverse transcription using random hexamers. One entry per CDR3 protein, called by TCRdb with MiXCR from the immunoSEQ multiplex PCR reads. The table shows 150,000 to 180,000 distinct CDR3 sequences, with roughly 96% occurring only once. This rearrangement joins TRBV12-3 or TRBV12-4 to TRBJ2-1; D is undetermined. Material for sequencing was CD4+ T cells from PBMCs. This receptor was obtained from a human donor with Susac syndrome. CDR3 in amino acids: CASSLGYGREFF. DNA for the CDR3: TGTGCCAGCAGTTTAGGCTACGGTCGGGAGTTCTTC.